What follows are 10 T cell receptor beta chains derived from one specimen sequenced in a study of OX40 agonist ivuxolimab in advanced cancers. Measured with immunoSEQ multiplex PCR; TCRdb has only the in-frame clones, and not every one. The sample contains around 60,000 clones, 65% to 85% of which appear only once. The sequencing here drew on CD4+ or CD8+ T cells sorted from blood, taken in a trial of the OX40 agonist ivuxolimab. Receptors were obtained from an adult with an advanced solid tumor such as melanoma, head and neck, liver or kidney cancer.

Comment on this clone: The germline gene is not matched at one end of the junction; a read error may be the cause. The gene calls are TRBV6-5 and TRBJ2-3; 8 bases are a match to TRBD2. This CDR3 comprises 14 residues. Germline loops: CDR1 MNHEY, CDR2 SVGAGI. CDR3 loop: CTSGSGGSTDTQYF. The CDR3 coding sequence is TGTACCAGCGGGTCGGGAGGGAGCACAGATACGCAGTATTTT.

CDR3 DNA: TGCAGCGGCGGGGATGGGCAGACCCAGTACTTC. It specifies CSGGDGQTQYF. The chain joins TRBV29-1 to TRBJ2-5; D is possibly TRBD2 (6 bases). The CDR3 consists of 11 residues. Germline V gene sequence: CDR1 SQVTM, CDR2 ANQGSEA. Trimming pared 7 bases from V and 6 bases from J, leaving 12 bases between.

The rearrangement links TRBV14 to TRBJ2-3; 8 bases are a match to TRBD2. In germline, CDR1 is SGHDN, CDR2 FVKESK. This CDR3 is built from 16 residues. Unmatched junction bases numbered 5, after V lost 1 base and J lost 2 bases. As DNA, the CDR3 is TGTGCCAGCAGCCAAGTTAGCGGGACTTACACAGATACGCAGTATTTT. Translated: CASSQVSGTYTDTQYF.

The chain links TRBV12-5 to TRBJ1-2; 7 bases match TRBD1. Trimming at V came to 4 bases and at J to 6 bases, leaving 14 bases not matched to a gene. This CDR3 has 16 residues. CDR1 is LGHNT, CDR2 FRNRAP, per germline. The CDR3 is CASGSHPDRASDGYTF. CDR3 nucleotides: TGTGCTAGTGGTTCCCACCCCGACAGGGCGTCGGATGGCTACACCTTC.

The chain joins TRBV7-9 to TRBJ1-4, with 9 bases fitting TRBD1. The germline V gene has CDR1 SEHNR and CDR2 FQNEAQ (reference sequence). The CDR3 spans 18 residues. Unmatched junction bases numbered 8, after V lost 1 base and J lost 2 bases. CDR3 nucleotide sequence: TGTGCCAGCAGCTTAGGGACAGGGGTTTTGTTCACTAATGAAAAACTGTTTTTT. The encoded protein is CASSLGTGVLFTNEKLFF.

V is TRBV7-7 and J is TRBJ1-2; D gene unclear. Germline assignment: CDR1 SSHAT and CDR2 FNYEAQ (reference sequence). The CDR3 consists of 15 residues. Trimming shortened V by 5 bases and J by 0 bases, and 13 bases separated the two germline ends. The CDR3 DNA sequence: TGTGCCAGCAGCCCCTACAGTGAGACTAACTATGGCTACACCTTC. It codes for CASSPYSETNYGYTF.

The rearrangement joins TRBV19 to TRBJ2-7; D might be TRBD1 or TRBD2, each matching 5 bases. The germline V gene encodes CDR1 LNHDA and CDR2 SQIVND (reference sequence). The V end lost 3 bases, the J end lost 5 bases, and 20 bases lay between the germline ends. This CDR3 region has 16 residues. CDR3 nucleotide sequence: TGTGCCAGTAGTATTATCGGGCAGTACTTGGGGGACGAGCAGTACGTC. Translating gives CASSIIGQYLGDEQYV.

This clone came up a few times. CDR3 in amino acids: CASSPRTGLNEKLFF. CDR3 nucleotide sequence: TGTGCCAGCAGCCCAAGGACAGGGCTTAATGAAAAACTGTTTTTT. The chain joins TRBV11-2 to TRBJ1-4; 8 bases fit TRBD1. Germline CDR1 and CDR2: SGHAT and FQNNGV. The CDR3 extends over 15 amino acids. Trimming removed 5 bases from V and 4 bases from J; junction bases left unmatched: 6.

In nucleotides, the CDR3 is TGTGCCAGCAGCGACAGGTCGTCCGGAGCAGCCAAAAACATTCAGTACTTC. Amino acids: CASSDRSSGAAKNIQYF. The chain has TRBV11-3 and TRBJ2-4; the D gene is possibly TRBD1 (6 bases). Germline-derived CDR1 and CDR2 are SGHNT and YENEEA. The CDR3 totals 17 residues. V gave up 5 bases and J gave up 0 bases, with 17 bases separating them.

The V gene is TRBV6-5, the J gene TRBJ1-2; the match to TRBD1 covers 7 bases. The V and J ends lost 6 bases and 4 bases, in that order; junction bases with no gene match: 11. Per germline, CDR1 MNHEY and CDR2 SVGAGI. This CDR3 has 15 amino acids. CDR3 sequence reads: CASRRGTDLFYGYTF. Written as DNA, the CDR3 is TGTGCCAGCAGGCGAGGGACAGACTTATTCTATGGCTACACCTTC.